This passage covers 9 T cell receptor beta chains from one sample sequenced in a study of blood T cell repertoires in COVID-19. Assay: immunoSEQ multiplex PCR; the TCRdb copy retains only in-frame clones and omits some. Found here are about 140,000 clones, about four fifths of them singletons; the top ten hold about 8.1%. What was sequenced was peripheral blood. The receptors here all came from a young man with COVID-19, enrolled during active disease.

J is TRBJ1-5 and V is TRBV5-8; D is perhaps TRBD1 (6 bases). Trimming left V 6 bases short and J 1 base short, with 14 bases between. CDR1 SGHTS and CDR2 YDEGEE come from the germline V gene. The CDR3 runs to 15 residues. CDR3 nucleotide sequence: TGTGCCAGCAATGTCAGGGGTAGAAGCAATCAGCCCCAGCATTTT. Translating it yields CASNVRGRSNQPQHF.

This chain connects TRBV19 to TRBJ2-2; D is uncertain. The germline CDR1 and CDR2 sequences are LNHDA and SQIVND (reference sequence). The CDR3 has 15 amino acids. Trimming left V 3 bases short and J 0 bases short, with 8 bases between. CDR3 coding DNA: TGTGCCAGTAGTATGGGCCTCGCGAACACCGGGGAGCTGTTTTTT. Translating gives CASSMGLANTGELFF.

This sequence joins TRBV20-1 and TRBJ2-5, with 9 nucleotides matching TRBD2. The CDR3 runs to 14 residues. The V segment lost 3 bases and the J segment 2 bases; nucleotides outside the gene matches: 4. Germline CDR1 DFQATT, CDR2 SNEGSKA (reference sequence). CDR3 coding DNA: TGCAGTGCTAGTGCTAGCGGGATACAAGAGACCCAGTACTTC. Its translation is CSASASGIQETQYF.

This clone is labeled medium-sized. The CDR3 sequence is CASSDSEGPYNEQFF. As DNA, the CDR3 is TGTGCCAGCAGTGACTCGGAGGGCCCCTACAATGAGCAGTTCTTC. This chain joins TRBV6-4 and TRBJ2-1; D is possibly TRBD2 (6 bases). Per germline, CDR1 MRHNA and CDR2 SNTAGT. CDR3 length equals 15 residues. Trimming stripped 0 bases from V and 2 bases from J, with 8 bases between.

The genes are TRBV28 and TRBJ1-5; a weak D match, TRBD1 (5 bases). V lost 5 bases, J lost 6 bases, and 14 bases lay in between. The CDR3 spans 14 residues. Germline V gene sequence: CDR1 MDHEN, CDR2 SYDVKM. Here the CDR3 reads CASSPPGASQPQHF. In DNA, the CDR3 is TGTGCCAGCAGTCCACCTGGGGCTTCTCAGCCCCAGCATTTT.

The CDR3 nucleotides are TGTGCCAGCAGCGTAAACAGGGATTTGGATGAAAAACTGTTTTTT. Residues: CASSVNRDLDEKLFF. This rearrangement joins TRBV7-9 to TRBJ1-4; perhaps TRBD1 as D (6 bases). The CDR3 loop spans 15 amino acids. Germline V gives CDR1 SEHNR, CDR2 FQNEAQ (reference sequence). With 5 bases removed from V and 6 bases from J, the gap between germline ends came to 16 bases.

The chain carries TRBV19 and TRBJ1-2, with TRBD1 as a possible D gene (6 bases). Per germline, CDR1 LNHDA and CDR2 SQIVND (reference sequence). CDR3 length: 14 amino acids. V was shortened by 7 bases and J by 4 bases, with 16 bases between the two germline ends. Here the CDR3 reads CASIPAGEIYGYTF. The DNA for the CDR3 is TGTGCCAGTATACCGGCAGGGGAGATCTATGGCTACACCTTC.

This chain uses TRBV27 with TRBJ1-2, with D possibly matching TRBD1 (5 bases). The germline V gene has CDR1 MNHEY and CDR2 SMNVEV (reference sequence). This CDR3 comprises 13 residues. V was clipped by 6 bases and J by 2 bases, with 10 bases between them. In DNA, the CDR3 is TGTGCCAGCAGAGGCAGGGTGAACTATGGCTACACCTTC. Translating gives CASRGRVNYGYTF.

The chain uses TRBV4-1 and TRBJ1-2; 8 bases match TRBD1. Germline values: CDR1 MGHRA, CDR2 YSYEKL. The CDR3 is 14 residues long. V shed 2 bases and J 8 bases; nucleotides not matched to a gene: 7. CDR3 sequence reads: CASSQPGQEGGYTF. The CDR3 coding sequence is TGCGCCAGCAGCCAACCGGGACAGGAGGGAGGCTACACCTTC.